This T cell receptor (beta chain) is from a study of shared clonotypes between healthy human individuals. Samples underwent the assay at deep level. Data came from immunoSEQ multiplex PCR; TCRdb stores just in-frame clones and leaves some out. Among some 740,000 clones listed, 92% were seen once. The V end lost 0 bases, the J end lost 0 bases, and 6 bases lay between the germline ends. This CDR3 spans 14 amino acids. The germline CDR1 and CDR2 sequences are WNHNN and SYGVQD (reference sequence). Naive CD8 isolation took CD45RO-negative cells positively selected for CCR7 and excluded terminally differentiated effector memory CD45RA+ cells.

The sample was naive CD8+ T cells sorted from blood. J is TRBJ2-7 and V is TRBV10-1; D is unclear. The clonotype was recovered from a young man in good health. CDR3 sequence: CASSESLGSYEQYF. The CDR3, as DNA: TGCGCCAGCAGTGAGTCTCTAGGCTCCTACGAGCAGTACTTC.